One sample yielded the 8 T cell receptor beta chains listed below, sequenced in a study of early T cells in non-severe SARS-CoV-2 infection. TCRdb ran MiXCR on the 5' RACE reads and lists one entry per CDR3 protein. The table shows around 50,000 distinct CDR3 sequences, with around 9.5% occurring only once. The sequenced sample was whole blood. The receptors derive from an adult who was a healthcare worker with PCR-confirmed SARS-CoV-2 infection or an uninfected control (not recorded which).

This clonotype appeared many times. The chain carries TRBV25-1 and TRBJ2-5, with 13 bases matching TRBD2. Per the germline V gene, CDR1 is MGHDK and CDR2 is SYGVNS. The CDR3 runs to 14 residues. Losses at the gene ends were 5 bases for V and 5 bases for J; bases not matched to a gene: 2. The CDR3 protein is CASSKTSGRETQYF. In nucleotides, the CDR3 is TGTGCCAGCAGTAAGACTAGCGGGAGGGAGACCCAGTACTTC.

The J gene is TRBJ2-3, the V gene TRBV29-1, with 12 bases that match TRBD2. The germline V gene encodes CDR1 SQVTM and CDR2 ANQGSEA. After removal of 6 bases from V and 4 bases from J, the junction contained 11 bases not matched to a gene. This CDR3 has 16 residues. The CDR3 reads CSVPLRLAGGSDTQYF. The CDR3 DNA reads as TGCAGCGTCCCACTTAGGCTAGCGGGAGGGTCAGATACGCAGTATTTT.

This clonotype has only a few counts. This rearrangement joins TRBV28 to TRBJ2-1; 12 nucleotides align to TRBD1. CDR3 length equals 13 residues. J lost 9 bases, V lost 6 bases, and 3 bases had no gene match. Germline V gene sequence: CDR1 MDHEN, CDR2 SYDVKM. The CDR3 nucleotides read TGTGCCAGCAGACCGGGACAGGGGGCTGAGCAGTTCTTC. Its translation: CASRPGQGAEQFF.

The chain couples TRBV29-1 to TRBJ1-2; D remains unclear. This CDR3 contains 12 residues. V shed 2 bases and J shed 4 bases, with 8 bases lying between them. CDR1 SQVTM and CDR2 ANQGSEA come from the germline V gene. CDR3: CSVETVPYGYTF. In DNA form, the CDR3 reads TGCAGCGTTGAAACAGTCCCCTATGGCTACACCTTC.

J is TRBJ1-1 and V is TRBV3-1; D is possibly TRBD1 (6 bases). This CDR3 contains 12 residues. V gave up 5 bases and J gave up 11 bases, with 15 bases separating them. In germline, CDR1 is LGHDT, CDR2 YNNKEL (reference sequence). This CDR3 reads CASSGDDRKAFF. For the CDR3, the DNA is TGTGCCAGCAGCGGGGACGACAGGAAGGCTTTCTTT.

This clonotype was recorded many times. The chain carries TRBV20-1 and TRBJ2-1, with TRBD1 matching 8 bases. From germline, CDR1 is DFQATT and CDR2 SNEGSKA (reference sequence). CDR3 length equals 14 residues. The ends lost 6 bases at V and 5 bases at J; junction bases unmatched: 9. Here the CDR3 DNA reads TGCAGTGCACCTTCGACAGGGGTCCACAATGAGCAGTTCTTC. Residues: CSAPSTGVHNEQFF.

The rearrangement uses TRBV5-6 and TRBJ2-2; 10 nucleotides line up with TRBD2. CDR3 length: 16 residues. Germline CDR1 SGHDT, CDR2 YYEEEE. V was pared by 2 bases and J by 5 bases, with 6 bases of the junction left unmatched. The CDR3, as DNA: TGTGCCAGCAGCTTTCCTAGCGGGAGTTTTACCGGGGAGCTGTTTTTT. Translated: CASSFPSGSFTGELFF.

The genes are TRBV7-6 and TRBJ2-3; 8 nucleotides match TRBD1. This CDR3 contains 16 residues. The V gene's germline CDR1 is SGHVS and CDR2 FNYEAQ. Trimming cost V 2 bases and J 2 bases; bases outside gene matches: 6. This chain's CDR3 is CASSLLGQGATDTQYF. In nucleotides, the CDR3 is TGTGCCAGCAGCTTATTAGGACAGGGAGCCACAGATACGCAGTATTTT.